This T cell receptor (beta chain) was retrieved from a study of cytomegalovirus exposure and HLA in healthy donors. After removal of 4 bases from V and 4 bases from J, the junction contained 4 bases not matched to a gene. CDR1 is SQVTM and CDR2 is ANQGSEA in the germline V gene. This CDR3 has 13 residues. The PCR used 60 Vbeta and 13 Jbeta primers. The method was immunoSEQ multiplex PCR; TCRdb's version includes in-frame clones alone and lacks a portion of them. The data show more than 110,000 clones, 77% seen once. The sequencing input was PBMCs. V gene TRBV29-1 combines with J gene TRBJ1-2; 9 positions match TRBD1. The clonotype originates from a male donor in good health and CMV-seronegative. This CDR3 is CSVATGGGYGYTF. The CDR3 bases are TGCAGCGTTGCCACAGGGGGCGGCTATGGCTACACCTTC.